This T cell receptor beta chain was obtained from a study of blood T cells in healthy people across ages. Study results and caveats: CMV status of donors was not determined, possibly confounding expanded clonotype changes.

This CDR3 has 14 amino acids. V lost 0 bases and J 4 bases, leaving 8 bases between the germline ends. The germline gives CDR1 SGDLS, CDR2 YYNGEE. Through a sample-barcoded 5' primer and a J-beta primer mix, a second PCR was run for roughly 7 to 12 cycles. TCRdb analysed the 5' RACE reads with MiXCR anew, one entry per CDR3 protein. The sample includes 2 million or so distinct CDR3 sequences, around 50% of them seen just once. With respect to this clonotype: As yet, its antigen is unknown.

Material for sequencing was blood. The source is a woman between 35 and 50 years old in good health. The chain uses TRBV9 and TRBJ1-5, with unresolved D. The CDR3 is CASSVDPLNQPQHF. CDR3 in DNA: TGTGCCAGCAGCGTAGACCCTCTAAATCAGCCCCAGCATTTT.